Each of the 15 T cell receptor beta chains below was sequenced from the same sample in a study of shared clonotypes between healthy human individuals. CD45RO-negative CD8 cells positively selected for CCR7 made up the naive population, which excluded terminally differentiated effector memory CD45RA+ cells. Sequenced by immunoSEQ multiplex PCR; TCRdb stores in-frame clones only, minus some. The sample has 2 million or so clones, about 95% seen once; the top ten hold about 1.1%. The sequencing sample was made of naive CD8+ T cells sorted from blood. Receptor source: a man in his late teens or twenties in good health.

The CDR3 sequence is CAFQDTLNTGELFF. The CDR3 DNA is TGCGCCTTTCAGGACACCTTAAACACCGGGGAGCTGTTTTTT. The V gene is TRBV4-1, the J gene TRBJ2-2; possibly TRBD1 for D (5 bases). The germline gives CDR1 MGHRA, CDR2 YSYEKL. This CDR3 is 14 amino acids long. Deletions cut 11 bases from V and 2 bases from J, with 15 bases between.

Concerning this clone itself: Other DNA sequences from this sample encode an identical CDR3 as well. The chain uses TRBV11-2 and TRBJ2-1; no firm D call. The CDR3 extends over 12 amino acids. Trimming took 1 base from V and 8 from J, leaving 6 bases between them. Per the germline V gene, CDR1 is SGHAT and CDR2 is FQNNGV. CDR3 amino acids: CASSLGSHEQFF. CDR3 coding DNA: TGTGCCAGCAGCTTAGGTAGTCATGAGCAGTTCTTC. The complete variable domain, with remaining parts taken from reference TRBV11-2 and TRBJ2-1, reads EAGVAQSPRYKIIEKRQSVAFWCNPISGHATLYWYQQILGQGPKLLIQFQNNGVVDDSQLPKDRFSAERLKGVDSTLKIQPAKLEDSAVYLCASSLGSHEQFFGPGTRLTVL.

The chain couples TRBV6-5 to TRBJ2-7; D call uncertain. The CDR3 is 13 residues long. Per germline, CDR1 MNHEY and CDR2 SVGAGI. Trimming stripped 5 bases from V and 2 bases from J, with 10 bases between. CDR3 protein: CASSLARAYEQYF. The CDR3 region has the DNA TGTGCCAGCAGTCTGGCTCGGGCCTACGAGCAGTACTTC.

This chain joins TRBV28 and TRBJ2-7; no definite D call. CDR3 length: 13 residues. Germline loops: CDR1 MDHEN, CDR2 SYDVKM. V lost 6 bases to trimming and J lost 5 bases, with 14 bases between them. This CDR3 reads CASSWAEIHEQYF. CDR3 DNA: TGTGCCAGCAGCTGGGCAGAGATTCACGAGCAGTACTTC.

To note about this clone: This sample includes further DNA sequences coding for the same CDR3. The chain carries TRBV25-1 and TRBJ1-3; D is unresolved. This CDR3 contains 14 residues. Per germline, CDR1 MGHDK and CDR2 SYGVNS. Trimming removed 2 bases from V and 2 bases from J, with 7 bases in between. The CDR3 loop reads CASSEIGAGNTIYF. DNA for the CDR3: TGTGCCAGCAGTGAAATCGGCGCTGGAAACACCATATATTTT.

About this clone itself: Other DNA sequences in this specimen translate into the identical CDR3. The CDR3 loop reads CASSQDLGGQETQYF. The CDR3 DNA is TGCGCCAGCAGCCAAGATCTCGGCGGACAAGAGACCCAGTACTTC. This chain connects TRBV4-3 to TRBJ2-5, with unresolved D. V lost 0 bases and J 2 bases, leaving 10 bases between the germline ends. CDR1 is LGHNA and CDR2 is YSLEER in the germline V gene. The CDR3 is made up of 15 amino acids.

The V call is TRBV29-1, the J call TRBJ2-7; 8 bases map to TRBD1. The CDR3 has 12 residues. The germline gives CDR1 SQVTM, CDR2 ANQGSEA. The ends lost 5 bases at V and 7 bases at J; junction bases unmatched: 7. Here the CDR3 reads CSVPGTGGEQYF. Written as DNA, the CDR3 is TGCAGCGTTCCCGGGACAGGTGGGGAGCAGTACTTC.

Note on this clone: This sample includes further DNA sequences coding for the same CDR3. CDR3 sequence (DNA): TGTGCCAGTAGTCCCAGGGGGGCAGCCTACGAGCAGTACTTC. Its translation: CASSPRGAAYEQYF. The chain is built from TRBV19 and TRBJ2-7; maybe TRBD1 (7 bases). The V end was cut by 5 bases, the J end by 2 bases, with 13 bases between. The CDR3 covers 14 residues. The germline gives CDR1 LNHDA, CDR2 SQIVND (reference sequence).

The rearrangement uses TRBV30 and TRBJ2-7; D is undetermined. Germline values: CDR1 GTSNPN, CDR2 SVGIG (reference sequence). This CDR3 contains 12 residues. Trimming left V 3 bases short and J 4 bases short, with 10 bases between. The CDR3 DNA is TGTGCCTGGAGCAGTGATAGGTACGAGCAGTACTTC. It encodes CAWSSDRYEQYF.

This rearrangement joins TRBV4-1 to TRBJ2-5, with unresolved D. The V and J ends lost 2 bases and 2 bases respectively, with 6 bases between them. The germline V gene has CDR1 MGHRA and CDR2 YSYEKL. The CDR3 has 13 amino acids. CDR3 in amino acids: CASSQPGQETQYF. The CDR3 region has the DNA TGCGCCAGCAGCCAACCGGGTCAAGAGACCCAGTACTTC.

The rearrangement uses TRBV6-1 and TRBJ2-3; 13 bases are a match to TRBD2. Looked up from germline, CDR1 is MNHNS and CDR2 is SASEGT. The CDR3 runs 18 residues. With 0 bases clipped from V and 1 base from J, the junction kept 4 bases outside the gene matches. This CDR3 is CASSEALAGGFGTDTQYF. CDR3 nucleotides: TGTGCCAGCAGTGAAGCACTAGCGGGGGGGTTCGGCACAGATACGCAGTATTTT.

Written as DNA, the CDR3 is TGTGCCATCAGAGACCCTCGGGACAGCGAAAAACTGTTTTTT. The encoded protein is CAIRDPRDSEKLFF. This chain links TRBV10-3 with TRBJ1-4; 7 nucleotides match TRBD1. V shed 6 bases, J shed 8 bases, and the junction held 9 bases outside the gene matches. The CDR3 runs 14 residues. Germline-derived CDR1 and CDR2 are ENHRY and SYGVKD.

This chain links TRBV7-9 with TRBJ1-1; D gene unclear. CDR1 SEHNR and CDR2 FQNEAQ come from the germline V gene (reference sequence). The CDR3 sequence is 12 residues long. The ends were cut back, 2 bases at V and 10 bases at J, with 11 bases in the middle. The CDR3 protein is CASSLLGLGAFF. The CDR3 nucleotides read TGTGCCAGCAGCTTATTAGGCTTGGGAGCTTTCTTT.

The rearrangement joins TRBV4-3 to TRBJ2-3; TRBD1 is a possible D gene (8 bases). The CDR3 length is 17 residues. Trimming took off 0 bases at V and 2 bases at J, with 15 bases between the two ends. Looked up from germline, CDR1 is LGHNA and CDR2 is YSLEER. The CDR3 loop reads CASSQEPTGDYTDTQYF. CDR3 sequence (DNA): TGCGCCAGCAGCCAAGAACCGACAGGGGACTACACAGATACGCAGTATTTT.

This chain connects TRBV9 to TRBJ2-1; 7 nucleotides match TRBD2. Germline CDR1 is SGDLS and CDR2 is YYNGEE. The CDR3 is made up of 18 amino acids. V was clipped by 1 base and J by 4 bases; unmatched bases: 14. The CDR3: CASSVCPQRTRSYNEQFF. DNA for the CDR3: TGTGCCAGCAGCGTATGCCCCCAGCGGACTAGAAGTTACAATGAGCAGTTCTTC.